Listed below are T cell receptor beta chains from one sample, sequenced in a study of tumor-infiltrating lymphocytes in localized non-small cell lung cancer. Repertoires were generated with immunoSEQ multiplex PCR, while TCRdb's copy carries only in-frame clones and drops some. The profile covers around 13,000 clones, with around 72% appearing a single time and around 10% taken by the ten largest. Sequenced sample: uninvolved lung tissue not adjacent to the tumor. Source of these receptors: a human donor with non-small cell lung cancer. Both conserved end residues are part of each CDR3. Fields, in order: CDR3 DNA, CDR3 protein, D gene, V gene, J gene, clone size. A D gene is named only where the DNA matches it firmly. The size of a clone is reported for some rows only, either as once, few or many, or as a class for expanded clones.

CDR3nt: TGTGCCAGCAGCTTGGGTGTTAGCGCCTACTACGAGCAGTACTTC
CDR3aa: CASSLGVSAYYEQYF
d_gene: .
v_gene: TRBV5-6
j_gene: TRBJ2-7
abundance: .

CDR3nt: TGTGCCAGCAGCTCACTCGGGACTCGTGAGCAGTTCTTC
CDR3aa: CASSSLGTREQFF
d_gene: .
v_gene: TRBV6-5
j_gene: TRBJ2-1
abundance: .

CDR3nt: TGTGCCAGCAGTCTAGAGGCAGGGTCAAACACTGAAGCTTTCTTT
CDR3aa: CASSLEAGSNTEAFF
d_gene: .
v_gene: TRBV7-6
j_gene: TRBJ1-1
abundance: .

CDR3nt: TGTGCCAGCACCCCCCCGGGAAGTAATGAAAAACTGTTTTTT
CDR3aa: CASTPPGSNEKLFF
d_gene: .
v_gene: TRBV28
j_gene: TRBJ1-4
abundance: .

CDR3nt: TGTGCCAGCAGAACTACTTTAGACTATGGCTACACCTTC
CDR3aa: CASRTTLDYGYTF
d_gene: .
v_gene: TRBV27
j_gene: TRBJ1-2
abundance: .

CDR3nt: TGTGCCAGCAGTGATTTAGTGCGCAGGGGACCAGAGACCCAGTACTTC
CDR3aa: CASSDLVRRGPETQYF
d_gene: .
v_gene: TRBV25-1
j_gene: TRBJ2-5
abundance: .

CDR3nt: TGTGCCTGGAGTGTACAGAGCACCTACGAGCAGTACTTC
CDR3aa: CAWSVQSTYEQYF
d_gene: .
v_gene: TRBV30
j_gene: TRBJ2-7
abundance: .

CDR3nt: TGTGCCAGCAGCCGTAGGACAGTACAAGAGACCCAGTACTTC
CDR3aa: CASSRRTVQETQYF
d_gene: .
v_gene: TRBV7-2
j_gene: TRBJ2-5
abundance: .

CDR3nt: TGTGCCAGCAGCCCCCGCGGGGGGGCGACCTACAATGAGCAGTTCTTC
CDR3aa: CASSPRGGATYNEQFF
d_gene: TRBD2
v_gene: TRBV9
j_gene: TRBJ2-1
abundance: .

CDR3nt: TGCAGCGTTGAGGAGAGTTACTCTGGAAACACCATATATTTT
CDR3aa: CSVEESYSGNTIYF
d_gene: .
v_gene: TRBV29-1
j_gene: TRBJ1-3
abundance: .

CDR3nt: TGTGCCAGCAGCGAACGGACAGGGGGCACAGATACGCAGTATTTT
CDR3aa: CASSERTGGTDTQYF
d_gene: TRBD1
v_gene: TRBV7-3
j_gene: TRBJ2-3
abundance: .

CDR3nt: TGTGCCAGCAGGACATCGAAGGACTATGGCTACACCTTC
CDR3aa: CASRTSKDYGYTF
d_gene: .
v_gene: TRBV6-6
j_gene: TRBJ1-2
abundance: .

CDR3nt: TGTGCCAGCAGCCTTTTGAACACCGGGGAGCTGTTTTTT
CDR3aa: CASSLLNTGELFF
d_gene: .
v_gene: TRBV7-9
j_gene: TRBJ2-2
abundance: few

CDR3nt: TGTGCCACCAATCCTGGCCGCGGACAGTACGAGCAGTACTTC
CDR3aa: CATNPGRGQYEQYF
d_gene: .
v_gene: TRBV10-3
j_gene: TRBJ2-7
abundance: once

CDR3nt: TGTGCCAGCAGCCCGTTTTGGGGGAAGCACGAGCAGTACTTC
CDR3aa: CASSPFWGKHEQYF
d_gene: .
v_gene: TRBV28
j_gene: TRBJ2-7
abundance: once

CDR3nt: TGTGCCAGTAGTCCAGGGACAGGGGCAAACATTCAGTACTTC
CDR3aa: CASSPGTGANIQYF
d_gene: TRBD1
v_gene: TRBV19
j_gene: TRBJ2-4
abundance: .

CDR3nt: TGTGCCAGCAGCCAAGGGGGAACGAACACTGAAGCTTTCTTT
CDR3aa: CASSQGGTNTEAFF
d_gene: .
v_gene: TRBV4-2
j_gene: TRBJ1-1
abundance: medium-sized

CDR3nt: TGTGCCAGCAGCCAGGGTCCCTATGGCTACACCTTC
CDR3aa: CASSQGPYGYTF
d_gene: .
v_gene: TRBV11-2
j_gene: TRBJ1-2
abundance: .

CDR3nt: TGTGCCAGCAGCTTAGAGAGCGCAGATACGCAGTATTTT
CDR3aa: CASSLESADTQYF
d_gene: .
v_gene: TRBV7-2
j_gene: TRBJ2-3
abundance: .

CDR3nt: TGTGCCAGCAGCCGGAACAGGGACAACTCCTACGAGCAGTACTTC
CDR3aa: CASSRNRDNSYEQYF
d_gene: .
v_gene: TRBV4-2
j_gene: TRBJ2-7
abundance: .

CDR3nt: TGTGCCAGCAGCTTTGACAGAGGGGAGACCCAGTACTTC
CDR3aa: CASSFDRGETQYF
d_gene: .
v_gene: TRBV7-8
j_gene: TRBJ2-5
abundance: .

CDR3nt: TGTGCCAGCAGTTCCGTCAGAAGCAAATATGGCTACACCTTC
CDR3aa: CASSSVRSKYGYTF
d_gene: .
v_gene: TRBV27
j_gene: TRBJ1-2
abundance: .

CDR3nt: TGTGCCAGCAGCTTAATCCGCGGGGGGGCTTCCGGGGAGCTGTTTTTT
CDR3aa: CASSLIRGGASGELFF
d_gene: TRBD2
v_gene: TRBV11-2
j_gene: TRBJ2-2
abundance: .

CDR3nt: TGTGCCAGCAGCTTATCCCTTTTAGCGGGGGAATACAATGAGCAGTTCTTC
CDR3aa: CASSLSLLAGEYNEQFF
d_gene: TRBD2
v_gene: TRBV7-2
j_gene: TRBJ2-1
abundance: .

CDR3nt: TGTGCCAGCAGGGGGACTAGCGGGGGGGAGACCCAGTACTTC
CDR3aa: CASRGTSGGETQYF
d_gene: TRBD2
v_gene: TRBV5-4
j_gene: TRBJ2-5
abundance: .

CDR3nt: TGTGCCAGCAGCGCAGGGTCTGGGGGCGCTGGGGCCAACGTCCTGACTTTC
CDR3aa: CASSAGSGGAGANVLTF
d_gene: .
v_gene: TRBV14
j_gene: TRBJ2-6
abundance: .

CDR3nt: TGTGCCAGCAGTAGGGGACAACAAAGCTATGGCTACACCTTC
CDR3aa: CASSRGQQSYGYTF
d_gene: .
v_gene: TRBV6-6
j_gene: TRBJ1-2
abundance: .

CDR3nt: TGTGCCAGCGGCCAGAGAACCTCTGGAAACACCATATATTTT
CDR3aa: CASGQRTSGNTIYF
d_gene: .
v_gene: TRBV6-6
j_gene: TRBJ1-3
abundance: .

CDR3nt: TGTGCCAGCAGTGAAGGTAGTAGGGGACTAGCGGGAGGGGATACGCAGTATTTT
CDR3aa: CASSEGSRGLAGGDTQYF
d_gene: TRBD2
v_gene: TRBV6-1
j_gene: TRBJ2-3
abundance: .

CDR3nt: TGTGCCAGCAGCTCGACGGTACGACAGGGGGATGTCTACGAGCAGTACTTC
CDR3aa: CASSSTVRQGDVYEQYF
d_gene: TRBD1
v_gene: TRBV11-2
j_gene: TRBJ2-7
abundance: .

CDR3nt: TGCAGCGTTGTTGAGAACTATGGCTACACCTTC
CDR3aa: CSVVENYGYTF
d_gene: .
v_gene: TRBV29-1
j_gene: TRBJ1-2
abundance: .

CDR3nt: TGTGCCACCACCGGGACTAGCGGGGGCCGCCAAGAGACCCAGTACTTC
CDR3aa: CATTGTSGGRQETQYF
d_gene: TRBD2
v_gene: TRBV5-4
j_gene: TRBJ2-5
abundance: .

CDR3nt: TGCGCCAGCAGCTTGGGTCCGGGATTACTCTCCTACGAGCAGTACTTC
CDR3aa: CASSLGPGLLSYEQYF
d_gene: .
v_gene: TRBV5-1
j_gene: TRBJ2-7
abundance: .

CDR3nt: TGTGCCAGCAGTTTGGACAGCCGGAGCACTGAAGCTTTCTTT
CDR3aa: CASSLDSRSTEAFF
d_gene: .
v_gene: TRBV6-5
j_gene: TRBJ1-1
abundance: once

CDR3nt: TGTGCCAGCAGTCAGTTTAGCTCTGGGGCCAACGTCCTGACTTTC
CDR3aa: CASSQFSSGANVLTF
d_gene: .
v_gene: TRBV28
j_gene: TRBJ2-6
abundance: .

CDR3nt: TGTGCCATCAGTGAGTTTAGAGGTACGCAGTATTTT
CDR3aa: CAISEFRGTQYF
d_gene: .
v_gene: TRBV10-3
j_gene: TRBJ2-3
abundance: .

CDR3nt: TGCGCCAGCAGCCAAGGCCGCAGTATGAGCTCTGGGGCCAACGTCCTGACTTTC
CDR3aa: CASSQGRSMSSGANVLTF
d_gene: .
v_gene: TRBV4-3
j_gene: TRBJ2-6
abundance: .

CDR3nt: TGTGCCATCAGCCACTCACAGGGGGCAAGGGGCGGGGAGCTGTTTTTT
CDR3aa: CAISHSQGARGGELFF
d_gene: TRBD1
v_gene: TRBV10-3
j_gene: TRBJ2-2
abundance: .

CDR3nt: TGTGCCAGTAGTATCGGCGGGGGCACAGATACGCAGTATTTT
CDR3aa: CASSIGGGTDTQYF
d_gene: .
v_gene: TRBV19
j_gene: TRBJ2-3
abundance: .

CDR3nt: TGTGCCAGCAGTATTCAGGGAGCTACTGGGGCCAACGTCCTGACTTTC
CDR3aa: CASSIQGATGANVLTF
d_gene: .
v_gene: TRBV28
j_gene: TRBJ2-6
abundance: .

CDR3nt: TGTGCCAGCACCCCAATGGGAGAAACTAATGAAAAACTGTTTTTT
CDR3aa: CASTPMGETNEKLFF
d_gene: .
v_gene: TRBV28
j_gene: TRBJ1-4
abundance: .

CDR3nt: TGTGCCAGCAGTTTGGCGGGGCGGGTCGCCTACGAGCAGTACTTC
CDR3aa: CASSLAGRVAYEQYF
d_gene: .
v_gene: TRBV28
j_gene: TRBJ2-7
abundance: .

CDR3nt: TGCGCCAGCAGCTTGCAAACAGCTCAAGAGACCCAGTACTTC
CDR3aa: CASSLQTAQETQYF
d_gene: .
v_gene: TRBV5-1
j_gene: TRBJ2-5
abundance: .

CDR3nt: TGCAGCGTTGAGATCAACACTGAAGCTTTCTTT
CDR3aa: CSVEINTEAFF
d_gene: .
v_gene: TRBV29-1
j_gene: TRBJ1-1
abundance: few